A single T cell receptor (beta chain) is shown here with its context. Antigen: not known. The CDR3 spans 12 residues. Germline V gene data show CDR1 as GTSNPN and CDR2 as SVGIG (reference sequence). Trimming at V came to 5 bases and at J to 5 bases, leaving 4 bases not matched to a gene. Time point meaning: newly diagnosed, previously untreated cHL patient sample. The record originates from a study of PD-1 blockade in classical Hodgkin lymphoma. Study outcomes and limitations: Newly diagnosed patients reportedly trailed healthy donors in baseline TCR diversity.

Data came from immunoSEQ multiplex PCR; TCRdb stores just in-frame clones and leaves some out. The sample lists roughly 70,000 clones, over 90% occurring once. The receptor's source is a human donor with classical Hodgkin lymphoma. The source material was peripheral blood mononuclear cells (PBMCs). The chain uses TRBV30 and TRBJ1-2, with 8 bases lining up with TRBD1. CDR3 nucleotide sequence: TGTGCCTGGGACCGGACAGGGTATGGCTACACCTTC. This encodes CAWDRTGYGYTF.